This T cell receptor beta chain was identified during a study of T cell responses to AZD1222 COVID-19 vaccine (TCRdb year 2021). At the level of the whole study: AZD1222 recipients given second doses at about 4 weeks or at about 12 weeks were pooled, since spike-specific TCR depth and breadth were not found to differ between the two schedules. Trial participants were enrolled by age into 18-55, 56-69 and 70-plus year subgroups, with approximately 150, 30 and 60 TCR-sequenced participants respectively. A total of over 230 trial participants underwent TCR sequencing, of whom around 200 received two doses of AZD1222 and around 26 received two doses of the MenACWY control vaccine. Study-wide findings and limitations: In the small 56-69-year group, the increase in depth fell short of significance, most likely because of low power. Because no samples from the day 14 peak response were available, repertoires could be characterized only after the peak T cell response. The vaccine-associated CD4 TCRs covered the entire spike protein, and the dominant responses fell in regions 160-218 and 743-854. Nearly half of unique spike-specific TCRs reportedly recognized epitopes outside regions mutated in the B.1.351 and B.1.1.7 variants. After two AZD1222 doses, spike-specific TCR breadth and depth were significantly higher than at day 0 and than in MenACWY recipients. Conclusions about previously exposed vaccinees are limited because only five to seven AZD1222 recipients were SARS-CoV-2 seropositive at baseline. Participants were mostly white British and included more females than males, and it was suggested by the authors that clonal diversity may have been underestimated.

According to the study, the label for this sample's time point signals: baseline before first vaccination. Vaccinee samples came from UK trials COV001 and COV002, including a single-blind randomized controlled phase 2/3 trial of AZD1222 (ChAdOx1 nCoV-19) in healthy adults. Trial participant PBMC samples were collected at day 0 and day 28 after the second dose for TCRbeta chain sequencing. Regarding this clone: There is no known antigen for this receptor. No much larger clonotype is one base removed from it; base qualities were not supplied.

The CDR3 regions of human TCRbeta chains were analyzed by immunosequencing. Processing in the source paper ran as follows. Repertoire TCRs were matched against a reference library of SARS-CoV-2-specific TCRs generated with the MIRA antigen-specificity platform. Breadth was defined as the fraction of unique TCRs that were SARS-CoV-2-associated. Depth was defined as the fraction of total T cells that were SARS-CoV-2-associated. Using the MIRA data, each spike-specific TCR was assigned both to the spike region to which the TCR was reactive and to a CD4 or CD8 class. Log10-transformed breadth and depth values were compared by one-way ANOVA with Sidak's multiple comparisons tests. Held by TCRdb, this immuneACCESS table contains in-frame sequences only and omits some clones. Under half of the omission traces to an unresolved V gene where checked; the cause of the rest is unknown. The D gene and trimming were derived from the DNA, and the V and J assignments and clone size from that table. The sample profile shows around 87,000 clones; approximately 84% of them were found once. The ten most abundant clones make up about 10% of the sample.

The CDR3 covers 17 residues, taking in both the cysteine and the phenylalanine. Only CDR3 DNA remains: 51 bases, in frame from the first base. From V the trimming removes 5 bases and from J it removes 0 bases, while the gene matches leave 9 bases of the junction unaccounted for. As encoded in the germline V gene, CDR1 is SGHRS while CDR2 is YFSETQ. The receptor was isolated from an adult in good health. Recombination connected TRBV5-1 to TRBJ1-3; 9 central bases correspond to TRBD1. Sequenced material: peripheral blood, taken on day 0 of AZD1222 vaccination. The nucleotides are TGCGCCAGCAGTCGTACAGGGGGCAGGGACTCTGGAAACACCATATATTTT. It translates as CASSRTGGRDSGNTIYF.